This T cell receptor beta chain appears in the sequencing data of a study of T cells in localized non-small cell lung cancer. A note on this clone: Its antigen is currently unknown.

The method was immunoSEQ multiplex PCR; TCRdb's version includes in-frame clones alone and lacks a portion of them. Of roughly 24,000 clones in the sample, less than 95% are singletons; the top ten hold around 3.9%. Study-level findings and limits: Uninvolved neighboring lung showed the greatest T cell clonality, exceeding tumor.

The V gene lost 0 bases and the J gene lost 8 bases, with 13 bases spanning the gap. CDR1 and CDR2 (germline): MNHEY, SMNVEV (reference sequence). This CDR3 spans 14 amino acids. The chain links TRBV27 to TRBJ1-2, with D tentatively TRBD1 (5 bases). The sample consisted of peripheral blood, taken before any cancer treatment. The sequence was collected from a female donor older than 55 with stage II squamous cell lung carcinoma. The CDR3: CASSLSSGVGGYTF. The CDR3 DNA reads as TGTGCCAGCAGTTTATCTTCGGGGGTCGGAGGCTACACCTTC.